This is a list of T cell receptor beta chains from one sample in a study of cytomegalovirus exposure and HLA in healthy donors. Clones were sequenced by immunoSEQ multiplex PCR, and TCRdb holds only the in-frame ones, with some missing. The table shows fewer than 200,000 clones, with under 90% occurring only once. Sequencing was done on a sample of PBMCs. Receptor source: a male donor in good health and CMV-seronegative. Both conserved end residues are part of each CDR3. The D gene is left open where the match is weak. Size is omitted from some rows. Given values are once, few, many or a class for expanded clones.

V gene,J gene,D gene,clone size,CDR3 DNA,CDR3 protein
TRBV10-3,TRBJ2-7,TRBD1,once,TGTGCCATCAGTGAGAGTTTAGGGACAGGGGGCTATCAAGGCTACGAGCAGTACTTC,CAISESLGTGGYQGYEQYF
TRBV27,TRBJ1-5,TRBD1,-,TGTGCCAGCAGTTCTCGGACAGGAGGTCAGCCCCAGCATTTT,CASSSRTGGQPQHF
TRBV7-9,TRBJ2-3,-,-,TGTGCCAGCAGCTTAGGGGCCTCGGGGGAAGATACGCAGTATTTT,CASSLGASGEDTQYF
TRBV14,TRBJ2-1,TRBD1,-,TGTGCCAGCAGCCAAGACATACGAGGGGGCTGGGATGAGCAGTTCTTC,CASSQDIRGGWDEQFF
TRBV27,TRBJ2-7,-,-,TGTGCCAGTTCGCCTCGGGGGATAGTTTACGAGCAGTACTTC,CASSPRGIVYEQYF
TRBV28,TRBJ1-2,-,few,TGTGCCAGCAGCATGAACGGGGGGACATTACCAGGCTACACCTTC,CASSMNGGTLPGYTF
TRBV9,TRBJ2-5,-,-,TGTGCCAGCAGCGTGGGGGCTGACTGGGCGGAGACCCAGTACTTC,CASSVGADWAETQYF
TRBV6-5,TRBJ2-7,TRBD2,-,TGTGCCAGCAGGCACACTAGCGGGGGTACCGACGAGCAGTACTTC,CASRHTSGGTDEQYF
TRBV11-2,TRBJ2-7,TRBD2,few,TGTGCCAGCAGCGAACCGGGACTAGCGGGAAGTACGAACTTC,CASSEPGLAGSTNF
TRBV14,TRBJ2-7,-,-,TGTGCCAGCAGCCAAGCATTCGGAGGCTACGAGCAGTACTTC,CASSQAFGGYEQYF
TRBV10-3,TRBJ2-2,-,-,TGTGCCACTACAGGTCTAACGCAGGGGGGGGAGCTGTTTTTT,CATTGLTQGGELFF
TRBV25-1,TRBJ2-7,-,-,TGTGCCAGCAGTGAGTCTTACGAGCAGTACTTC,CASSESYEQYF
TRBV25-1,TRBJ1-5,TRBD1,few,TGTGAACTAGGGCAGGGGGATCAGCCCCAGCATTTT,CELGQGDQPQHF
TRBV9,TRBJ2-1,TRBD2,-,TGTGCCAGCAGCGTTGGGCGGGAGCCTGAGCAGTTCTTC,CASSVGREPEQFF
TRBV14,TRBJ1-2,-,-,TGTGCCAGCAGTTATGGATCGGGAAGGGTCGGCTACACCTTC,CASSYGSGRVGYTF
TRBV10-1,TRBJ1-1,-,-,TGCGCCAGCAGTGATAGCGGGGCAATGAACACTGAAGCTTTCTTT,CASSDSGAMNTEAFF
TRBV11-2,TRBJ2-5,TRBD2,-,TGTGCCAGCAGCTTCGGACTAGCGGGGGAGGCCCAGTACTTC,CASSFGLAGEAQYF
TRBV30,TRBJ2-6,-,-,TGTGCCTGGAGTGTAGGGGGTTCTGGGGCCAACGTCCTGACTTTC,CAWSVGGSGANVLTF
TRBV28,TRBJ1-2,-,-,TGTGCCAGCGGTCAGGCACGTGGCTACACCTTC,CASGQARGYTF
TRBV6-1,TRBJ1-1,TRBD1,-,TGTGCCAGCAGTCCGGACAGGGCGGACACTGAAGCTTTCTTT,CASSPDRADTEAFF
TRBV15,TRBJ1-5,TRBD1,-,TGTGCCACCACACAGGGGGCGGCTAAACAGCCCCAGCATTTT,CATTQGAAKQPQHF
TRBV6-1,TRBJ1-2,TRBD1,-,TGTGCCAGCAGTGAAGCAGGAGCACAGGGGGCCGCCGATGGCTACACCTTC,CASSEAGAQGAADGYTF
TRBV30,TRBJ1-2,-,-,TGTGCCTGGAGTGGGGGGGGCGGTGGCCACACCTTC,CAWSGGGGGHTF
TRBV2,TRBJ1-4,TRBD1,-,TGTGCCAGCAGAACGGACAGGGGTCCGAATGAAAAACTGTTTTTT,CASRTDRGPNEKLFF
TRBV18,TRBJ1-3,TRBD1,-,TGTGCCAGCTCATCGACAGGGGGAAACACCATATATTTT,CASSSTGGNTIYF
TRBV6-1,TRBJ2-7,-,few,TGTGCCAGCTACACCGGGACTGAACTCTACGAGCAGTACTTC,CASYTGTELYEQYF
TRBV4-1,TRBJ2-5,TRBD2,few,TGCGCCAGCAGCCAAGAGCGGGGGGCAGGAGAGACCCAGTACTTC,CASSQERGAGETQYF
TRBV5-1,TRBJ1-3,-,-,TGCGCCAGCAGCTTTCGGGTACAGGGCCACTCTGGAAACACCATATATTTT,CASSFRVQGHSGNTIYF
TRBV14,TRBJ2-5,TRBD2,-,TGTGCCAGCAGCCAAGGGGGACTAGCGGTCGGAAAGACCCAGTACTTC,CASSQGGLAVGKTQYF
TRBV5-5,TRBJ2-3,TRBD2,few,TGTGCCAGCAGCCCAACTAGCGGCACAGATACGCAGTATTTT,CASSPTSGTDTQYF
TRBV2,TRBJ1-1,-,-,TGTGCCAGCATTTCGGGGATTGACACTGAAGCTTTCTTT,CASISGIDTEAFF
TRBV2,TRBJ1-1,TRBD1,-,TGTGCCAGCAATGAGGGACAGGGTATGTACACTGAAGCTTTCTTT,CASNEGQGMYTEAFF
TRBV27,TRBJ2-5,TRBD2,-,TGTGCCAGCAGTTTCTTCGGTCGGACTAGCGGGATAAAGACCCAGTACTTC,CASSFFGRTSGIKTQYF
TRBV18,TRBJ2-3,TRBD2,-,TGTGCCAGCTCACGACGAGGGGCGACTAGCGTTAGCACAGATACGCAGTATTTT,CASSRRGATSVSTDTQYF
TRBV30,TRBJ1-1,-,-,TGTGCCGTATACAGCCGCATGAACACTGAAGCTTTCTTT,CAVYSRMNTEAFF
TRBV5-3,TRBJ2-1,TRBD2,-,TGTGCCAGAAGGAATTATGAGACTAGCGGGACCCACAATGAGCAGTTCTTC,CARRNYETSGTHNEQFF
TRBV6-4,TRBJ2-2,TRBD2,-,TGTGCCAGCAGCAAAACAACTAGCGGTAAAAACACCGGGGAGCTGTTTTTT,CASSKTTSGKNTGELFF
TRBV28,TRBJ2-7,-,-,TGTGCCAGCAGGCAACCAGGGTATTTGTACGAGCAGTACTTC,CASRQPGYLYEQYF
TRBV5-1,TRBJ2-7,-,-,TGCGCCAGCAGAGGGGGCTCCTACGAGCAGTACTTC,CASRGGSYEQYF
TRBV18,TRBJ1-1,-,-,TGTGCCAGCCGTTCCGGGAACACTGAAGCTTTCTTT,CASRSGNTEAFF
TRBV11-2,TRBJ2-3,-,-,TGTGCCAGCACCCCCCGGGTGTTCGCAGATACGCAGTATTTT,CASTPRVFADTQYF
TRBV28,TRBJ1-3,-,-,TGTGCCAGCAGTGGTAATAGAGCGGCAGTAGGGTCTGGAAACACCATATATTTT,CASSGNRAAVGSGNTIYF
TRBV12-5,TRBJ2-7,TRBD2,-,TGTGCTAGTGGTTTGGGGGGGACTAGTGCCTACGAGCAGTACTTC,CASGLGGTSAYEQYF
TRBV4-3,TRBJ1-2,-,-,TGCGCCAGCAGCCAGGGCTTGGGTGGCTACACCTTC,CASSQGLGGYTF
TRBV18,TRBJ2-7,TRBD1,-,TGTGCCAGCTCACCCTGGGACAGCTCCTACGAGCAGTACTTC,CASSPWDSSYEQYF
TRBV7-9,TRBJ1-2,TRBD1,-,TGTGCCAGCAGCCAAAACAACCGGGACAGAGCTAACTATGGCTACACCTTC,CASSQNNRDRANYGYTF
TRBV5-1,TRBJ2-7,-,-,TGCGCCAGCAGCTTGGCTAGGGGTCCCTACGAGCAGTACTTC,CASSLARGPYEQYF
TRBV5-5,TRBJ2-2,-,-,TGTGCCAGCAGCTTGGAAATCCCCGAAGGGGCCACCGGGGAGCTGTTTTTT,CASSLEIPEGATGELFF
TRBV4-1,TRBJ2-5,TRBD1,-,TGCGCCAGCAGCCAAGGACAGGGCGAGACCCAGTACTTC,CASSQGQGETQYF
TRBV19,TRBJ2-5,-,-,TGTGCCAGTAGTCCCCGGACAGTAGAGACCCAGTACTTC,CASSPRTVETQYF
TRBV11-2,TRBJ2-2,-,once,TGTGCCAGCAGCTTGATTAGAGCCACCGGGGAGCTGTTTTTT,CASSLIRATGELFF
TRBV6-1,TRBJ1-3,-,-,TGTGCCAGCAGTGATGCCTACTCGGAGGAGACCTTCCCTGGAAACACCATATATTTT,CASSDAYSEETFPGNTIYF
TRBV15,TRBJ2-7,-,-,TGTGCCACCAGCAGAGGCGGGACCTCCTTCGAGCAGTACTTC,CATSRGGTSFEQYF
TRBV9,TRBJ2-7,-,-,TGTGCCAGCAGCGACCATGGACCCCGGGAACAGTACTTC,CASSDHGPREQYF
TRBV7-2,TRBJ2-7,-,once,TGTGCCAGCACCCTGCGGCGCGGAGGATACGAGCAGTACTTC,CASTLRRGGYEQYF
TRBV10-2,TRBJ2-7,-,-,TGCGCCAGCCAAACAGGGACCTACGAGCAGTACTTC,CASQTGTYEQYF